This is a list of T cell receptor beta chains from one sample in a study of cytotoxic CD8 clonotypes in ibrutinib-treated CLL. Assay: immunoSEQ multiplex PCR; the TCRdb copy retains only in-frame clones and omits some. The profile shows around 140,000 clones, more than 75% of them singletons. The sequencing here drew on PBMCs, taken after 24 months of ibrutinib treatment. The receptors were gathered from a human donor with chronic lymphocytic leukemia. CDR3s include the opening cysteine and the closing phenylalanine or tryptophan.

v_gene: TRBV15
j_gene: TRBJ2-2
len: 14
CDR3aa: CATSRDRGGGELFF

v_gene: TRBV5-1
j_gene: TRBJ2-5
len: 14
CDR3aa: CASSFGRGTETQYF

v_gene: TRBV6-6
j_gene: TRBJ2-7
len: 16
CDR3aa: CASSSHRPRVGYEQYF

v_gene: TRBV28
j_gene: TRBJ1-1
len: 12
CDR3aa: CASSSGQTEAFF

v_gene: TRBV6-1
j_gene: TRBJ2-1
len: 15
CDR3aa: CASSRDLDLGIEQFF

v_gene: TRBV6-6
j_gene: TRBJ1-1
len: 15
CDR3aa: CASSLHPEGNTEAFF

v_gene: TRBV6-6
j_gene: TRBJ2-1
len: 13
CDR3aa: CASSSQGYNEQFF

v_gene: TRBV5-1
j_gene: TRBJ1-1
len: 16
CDR3aa: CASSLVGQGMNTEAFF

v_gene: TRBV5-8
j_gene: TRBJ1-3
len: 12
CDR3aa: CASKGGGNTIYF

v_gene: TRBV19
j_gene: TRBJ2-3
len: 14
CDR3aa: CASSLVASTDTQYF

v_gene: TRBV7-3
j_gene: TRBJ2-5
len: 14
CDR3aa: CASSERTRRETQYF

v_gene: TRBV19
j_gene: TRBJ2-6
len: 16
CDR3aa: CASSPRGSSGANVLTF

v_gene: TRBV11-1
j_gene: TRBJ2-7
len: 15
CDR3aa: CASSYQQGGIYEQYF

v_gene: TRBV4-1
j_gene: TRBJ2-3
len: 14
CDR3aa: CASSQGQRGDTQYF

v_gene: TRBV6-6
j_gene: TRBJ1-2
len: 13
CDR3aa: CASSYRVHYGYTF

v_gene: TRBV10-3
j_gene: TRBJ2-7
len: 12
CDR3aa: CAISRGGIEQYF

v_gene: TRBV7-3
j_gene: TRBJ1-2
len: 13
CDR3aa: CASSHSEARGYTF

v_gene: TRBV11-2
j_gene: TRBJ2-1
len: 15
CDR3aa: CASSLPDNPADEQFF

v_gene: TRBV5-1
j_gene: TRBJ2-2
len: 14
CDR3aa: CASSRDRRTGELFF

v_gene: TRBV28
j_gene: TRBJ2-3
len: 12
CDR3aa: CASSGTVRTQYF

v_gene: TRBV15
j_gene: TRBJ1-1
len: 16
CDR3aa: CATSRAGGQGALAAFF

v_gene: TRBV19
j_gene: TRBJ2-1
len: 14
CDR3aa: CASSIGGLAREQFF

v_gene: TRBV7-2
j_gene: TRBJ2-7
len: 14
CDR3aa: CASSFTSGPYEQYF

v_gene: TRBV5-1
j_gene: TRBJ2-5
len: 13
CDR3aa: CASSLGEGETQYF

v_gene: TRBV5-4
j_gene: TRBJ2-3
len: 16
CDR3aa: CASSAGVDPHGDTQYF

v_gene: TRBV6-5
j_gene: TRBJ2-1
len: 13
CDR3aa: CASGGRMLHEQFF

v_gene: TRBV7-2
j_gene: TRBJ2-5
len: 15
CDR3aa: CASTRGGGPLGAQYF

v_gene: TRBV9
j_gene: TRBJ1-1
len: 13
CDR3aa: CASSERTGTEAFF

v_gene: TRBV7-2
j_gene: TRBJ2-3
len: 14
CDR3aa: CASSVHEGPDTQYF

v_gene: TRBV7-7
j_gene: TRBJ2-1
len: 14
CDR3aa: CASSLGGSYNEQFF

v_gene: TRBV15
j_gene: TRBJ2-2
len: 20
CDR3aa: CATSRDPRASGSEGTGELFF

v_gene: TRBV19
j_gene: TRBJ2-7
len: 13
CDR3aa: CASSSYGGYEQYF

v_gene: TRBV27
j_gene: TRBJ1-2
len: 13
CDR3aa: CASTPGDDYGYTF

v_gene: TRBV11-1
j_gene: TRBJ2-7
len: 18
CDR3aa: CASSPQPPGLADSYEQYF

v_gene: TRBV7-2
j_gene: TRBJ1-6
len: 17
CDR3aa: CASSLVGGPGYNSPLHF

v_gene: TRBV5-1
j_gene: TRBJ2-1
len: 17
CDR3aa: CASSKGQGVSSYNEQFF

v_gene: TRBV7-9
j_gene: TRBJ1-2
len: 15
CDR3aa: CASSLARGAGYGYTF

v_gene: TRBV27
j_gene: TRBJ2-1
len: 11
CDR3aa: CASSGGGEQFF

v_gene: TRBV11-2
j_gene: TRBJ1-2
len: 15
CDR3aa: CASSLVVGAPGGYTF

v_gene: TRBV18
j_gene: TRBJ2-5
len: 13
CDR3aa: CASSLVDQETQYF